This T cell receptor beta chain was retrieved from a study of blood T cell repertoires in COVID-19. On the study more broadly: Spain, Italy and the United States supplied samples that represented acute and convalescent COVID-19.

Study processing details: Reference gene primer amplification gave estimated nucleated cell counts. Sequencing was performed with immunoSEQ multiplex PCR; in TCRdb, only in-frame clones are kept and a portion is missing. V and J calls and clone size are as listed in that table; D and trimming were resolved from the DNA. The repertoire consists of 450,000 or so clones, with approximately 91% occurring once and the leading ten covering about 1.6%. The Seattle patients, enrolled during active infection, were followed longitudinally. This CDR3 contains 18 residues. CDR1 and CDR2 (germline): SGHTA, FQGNSA. V was trimmed by 1 base and J by 4 bases, leaving 19 bases between them.

The clonotype originates from a woman between 40 and 55 years old with COVID-19, enrolled during active disease. Sequenced sample: peripheral blood. The V gene is TRBV7-2, the J gene TRBJ2-2, with D tentatively TRBD1 (7 bases). CDR3 nucleotides: TGTGCCAGCAGCTTAGAGGGGGCTGGGGGGATCTCCACCGGGGAGCTGTTTTTT. It translates to CASSLEGAGGISTGELFF. The full variable domain, its missing parts supplied by reference TRBV7-2 and TRBJ2-2, is GAGVSQSPSNKVTEKGKDVELRCDPISGHTALYWYRQSLGQGLEFLIYFQGNSAPDKSGLPSDRFSAERTGGSVSTLTIQRTQQEDSAVYLCASSLEGAGGISTGELFFGEGSRLTVL.